This TCR beta chain was retrieved from a study of cytomegalovirus exposure and HLA in healthy donors. The study's findings and limits: HLA alleles showed associations with 16,951 TCR beta sequences in a later analysis, at a 0.05 false discovery rate. In vitro experiments confirmed that three CMV-associated chains were specific for CMV antigens.

As regards this clone: Its cognate antigen is unknown.

CDR3 length equals 15 residues. Trimming removed 3 bases from V and 7 bases from J; junction bases left unmatched: 5. CDR1 and CDR2 from the germline V gene are SEHNR and FQNEAQ (reference sequence). Use of 60 Vbeta and 13 Jbeta primers characterized the PCR. Only in-frame clones appear in the TCRdb table, and some are missing; sequencing was by immunoSEQ multiplex PCR. The sample includes 170,000 or so clones, under 85% of them seen just once. The chain combines TRBV7-9 with TRBJ1-4; 10 bases map to TRBD1. This receptor was taken from a man aged 18 to 30 in good health and CMV-seronegative. The sequenced sample consisted of PBMCs. The CDR3 protein is CASSLGDRGGEKLFF. The CDR3 DNA is TGTGCCAGCAGCTTGGGGGACAGGGGCGGTGAAAAACTGTTTTTT.